A single sample gave rise to the 12 T cell receptor beta chains below, sequenced in a study of T cell responses to AZD1222 COVID-19 vaccine. The data were produced by immunoSEQ multiplex PCR, yet TCRdb's version contains in-frame clones alone and is incomplete. The sample shows about 92,000 clones, approximately 90% of them seen only once. The sequences come from peripheral blood, collected on day 0 of AZD1222 vaccination. The receptors stem from an adult in good health.

The chain uses TRBV6-5 and TRBJ1-3; D gene ambiguous. Deletions cut 0 bases from V and 0 bases from J, with 9 bases between. CDR3 size: 16 residues. Germline assignment: CDR1 MNHEY and CDR2 SVGAGI. The CDR3 DNA reads TGTGCCAGCAGTTACTCGTGGGAGAGCTCTGGAAACACCATATATTTT. It yields the protein CASSYSWESSGNTIYF.

The rearrangement joins TRBV6-2 or TRBV6-3 to TRBJ2-1; 14 nucleotides align to TRBD2. Losses at the gene ends were 3 bases for V and 8 bases for J; bases not matched to a gene: 15. The germline V gene encodes CDR1 MNHEY and CDR2 SVGEGT. The CDR3 covers 19 residues. The CDR3 bases are TGTGCCAGCAGTTATCCGACTAGCGGGAGGGCCTCGCTTAGCGATGAGCAGTTCTTC. Translating it yields CASSYPTSGRASLSDEQFF.

The chain uses TRBV10-3 and TRBJ1-2, with 8 bases aligning to TRBD1. The germline CDR1 and CDR2 sequences are ENHRY and SYGVKD. Unmatched junction bases numbered 8, after V lost 6 bases and J lost 8 bases. There are 13 residues in the CDR3. The CDR3 nucleotides read TGTGCCATCAGAACGACAGGGGTGAACGGCTACACCTTC. This encodes CAIRTTGVNGYTF.

The chain carries TRBV27 and TRBJ2-2; D ambiguous. The germline V gene encodes CDR1 MNHEY and CDR2 SMNVEV (reference sequence). Trimming pared 6 bases from V and 8 bases from J, leaving 16 bases between. There are 14 residues in the CDR3. CDR3 coding DNA: TGTGCCAGCAGGGGAAGACCTGCCCTAGGGGAGCTGTTTTTT. Encoded protein: CASRGRPALGELFF.

The chain has TRBV13 and TRBJ1-6; TRBD1 agrees at 9 bases. The CDR3 has 17 amino acids. In germline, CDR1 is PRHDT, CDR2 FYEKMQ (reference sequence). With V trimmed by 2 bases and J by 6 bases, 8 bases remained unmatched. The CDR3 region has the DNA TGTGCCAGCAGCTTAACATGGTCGGGACAGGGTAATTCACCCCTCCACTTT. It specifies CASSLTWSGQGNSPLHF. Variable domain in full (rest from reference TRBV13 and TRBJ1-6): AAGVIQSPRHLIKEKRETATLKCYPIPRHDTVYWYQQGPGQDPQFLISFYEKMQSDKGSIPDRFSAQQFSDYHSELNMSSLELGDSALYFCASSLTWSGQGNSPLHFGNGTRLTVT.

This chain uses TRBV5-4 with TRBJ2-7; 7 nucleotides agree with TRBD2. Per the germline V gene, CDR1 is SGHNT and CDR2 is YYREEE (reference sequence). Germline trimming cut 0 bases from V and 0 bases from J; bases unmatched to any gene: 6. This CDR3 region has 16 residues. The CDR3 nucleotides read TGTGCCAGCAGCTTGGAATCCCCTAGCGGCTCCTACGAGCAGTACTTC. Encoded protein: CASSLESPSGSYEQYF. The variable domain in full, with the rest retrieved from reference TRBV5-4 and TRBJ2-7, is ETGVTQSPTHLIKTRGQQVTLRCSSQSGHNTVSWYQQALGQGPQFIFQYYREEENGRGNFPPRFSGLQFPNYSSELNVNALELDDSALYLCASSLESPSGSYEQYFGPGTRLTVT.

Turning to this clone: Other DNA sequences of this sample code for an identical CDR3. V and J are TRBV3-1 (or the pseudogene TRBV3-2) and TRBJ1-4; D unresolved. This CDR3 is built from 12 residues. V lost 3 bases and J 7 bases, leaving 6 bases between the germline ends. In germline, CDR1 is LGHDT, CDR2 YNNKEL (reference sequence). The CDR3 DNA follows: TGTGCCAGCAGCCAGGGTCGTGAAAAACTGTTTTTT. Amino acid sequence: CASSQGREKLFF.

This chain links TRBV21-1 with TRBJ1-4; the table names TRBD1, a call not compared with the DNA. TRBV21-1 is labeled a pseudogene. The CDR3 runs 16 residues. CDR3: CASSCPRTGTNEKLFF. DNA of the CDR3: TGTGCCAGCAGCTGCCCTCGGACAGGGACTAATGAAAAACTGTTTTTT.

The rearrangement uses TRBV27 and TRBJ1-1; TRBD1 aligns across 8 bases. CDR1 is MNHEY, CDR2 SMNVEV, per germline (reference sequence). The trim removed 6 bases at V and 1 base at J, leaving 4 bases unmatched. This CDR3 is 14 amino acids long. CDR3 amino acids: CASRWTGSNTEAFF. As DNA, the CDR3 is TGTGCCAGCAGGTGGACAGGGTCGAACACTGAAGCTTTCTTT.

The rearrangement joins TRBV3-1 (or the pseudogene TRBV3-2) to TRBJ2-7; 8 bases match TRBD2. Germline assignment: CDR1 LGHDT and CDR2 YNNKEL (reference sequence). The CDR3 is made up of 15 amino acids. V lost 0 bases, J lost 3 bases, and 4 bases stayed unmatched. CDR3 coding DNA: TGTGCCAGCAGCCAAGACCCGGGACTAGGCTACGAGCAGTACTTC. It yields the protein CASSQDPGLGYEQYF.

This chain joins TRBV6-5 and TRBJ1-1; maybe TRBD1 (5 bases). There are 12 residues in the CDR3. Germline CDR1 MNHEY, CDR2 SVGAGI. Trimming removed 10 bases at V and 0 bases at J, with 9 bases between. The CDR3 nucleotides read TGTGCCATCGACAGAATGAACACTGAAGCTTTCTTT. Its translation: CAIDRMNTEAFF.

The chain uses TRBV27 and TRBJ1-1; 7 nucleotides match TRBD1. The CDR3 is 16 residues long. Germline values: CDR1 MNHEY, CDR2 SMNVEV (reference sequence). V shed 8 bases, J shed 0 bases, and the junction held 12 bases outside the gene matches. The CDR3 protein is CASSQVTGNMNTEAFF. The CDR3 nucleotides are TGTGCCAGCTCTCAGGTGACAGGGAACATGAACACTGAAGCTTTCTTT.